Each of the 16 T cell receptor beta chains below was sequenced from the same sample in a study of control samples from healthy donors and cancer patients. Assay: immunoSEQ multiplex PCR; the TCRdb copy retains only in-frame clones and omits some. The top ten hold roughly 6.4% of the sample, which has 350,000 to 450,000 clones, 90% seen once. The specimen sequenced was PBMCs. All receptors come from a man aged 35 to 55 with head and neck cancer.

This chain uses TRBV5-6 with TRBJ2-6; D gene unclear. The V end lost 1 base, the J end lost 0 bases, and 11 bases lay between the germline ends. This CDR3 is 17 amino acids long. Germline V gene lookup returns CDR1 SGHDT and CDR2 YYEEEE. CDR3 DNA: TGTGCCAGCAGCTTGACGATCTCGACCTCTGGGGCCAACGTCCTGACTTTC. It yields the protein CASSLTISTSGANVLTF. The variable domain in full, completed from reference TRBV5-6 and TRBJ2-6, reads DAGVTQSPTHLIKTRGQQVTLRCSPKSGHDTVSWYQQALGQGPQFIFQYYEEEERQRGNFPDRFSGHQFPNYSSELNVNALLLGDSALYLCASSLTISTSGANVLTFGAGSRLTVL.

The V and J genes are TRBV7-8 and TRBJ2-1, with D possibly being TRBD2 (5 bases). Germline CDR1 is SGHVS and CDR2 is FQNEAQ. CDR3 length: 14 residues. Between the trimmed V and J ends, which lost 0 bases and 7 bases, there was a span of 10 bases. The CDR3 loop is CASSLATGGNEQFF. The CDR3, as DNA: TGTGCCAGCAGCTTAGCAACCGGCGGGAATGAGCAGTTCTTC.

The chain links TRBV15 to TRBJ2-1; 13 positions agree with TRBD2. Germline V gene data show CDR1 as LNHNV and CDR2 as YYDKDF (reference sequence). This CDR3 contains 20 residues. V lost 2 bases to trimming and J lost 6 bases; unmatched junction nucleotides: 16. The CDR3 here is CATSRSGLAGVPSRPNEQFF. In nucleotides, the CDR3 is TGTGCCACCAGCAGATCAGGACTAGCGGGAGTGCCCTCCCGCCCCAATGAGCAGTTCTTC. The whole variable domain, filled in from reference TRBV15 and TRBJ2-1, reads DAMVIQNPRYQVTQFGKPVTLSCSQTLNHNVMYWYQQKSSQAPKLLFHYYDKDFNNEADTPDNFQSRRPNTSFCFLDIRSPGLGDTAMYLCATSRSGLAGVPSRPNEQFFGPGTRLTVL.

The CDR3 protein is CASSTAGYNEQFF. For the CDR3, the DNA is TGTGCCAGCAGTACGGCCGGGTACAATGAGCAGTTCTTC. The J gene is TRBJ2-1, the V gene TRBV27; D gene unclear. Trimming took 5 bases from V and 4 from J, leaving 9 bases between them. The CDR3 spans 13 residues. The germline CDR1 and CDR2 sequences are MNHEY and SMNVEV (reference sequence).

The chain has TRBV19 and TRBJ1-2; TRBD1 matches 9 bases. V lost 2 bases, J lost 0 bases, and 7 bases stayed unmatched. CDR3 length: 17 residues. CDR1 and CDR2 (germline): LNHDA, SQIVND (reference sequence). The CDR3 nucleotides read TGTGCCAGTAGTATACGGACAGGGACAGGGTCTAACTATGGCTACACCTTC. Amino acid sequence: CASSIRTGTGSNYGYTF.

The chain couples TRBV19 to TRBJ1-5; the D gene is possibly TRBD1 (5 bases). The CDR3 has 15 residues. The V gene's germline CDR1 is LNHDA and CDR2 SQIVND (reference sequence). Trimming took 8 bases from V and 2 from J, leaving 16 bases between them. The CDR3 loop is CASQEWGKGNQPQHF. The CDR3 nucleotides are TGTGCCAGTCAAGAGTGGGGGAAGGGCAATCAGCCCCAGCATTTT.

The genes are TRBV18 and TRBJ2-1; the match to TRBD1 covers 8 bases. This CDR3 is built from 17 residues. V was clipped by 0 bases and J by 3 bases; unmatched bases: 7. Germline loops: CDR1 KGHSH, CDR2 LQKENI. The CDR3 sequence: CASSPPYQDRVYNEQFF. The DNA of the CDR3 is TGTGCCAGCTCACCACCCTATCAGGACAGGGTCTACAATGAGCAGTTCTTC.

V and J are TRBV19 and TRBJ1-6; a weak D match, TRBD1 (5 bases). Looked up from germline, CDR1 is LNHDA and CDR2 is SQIVND (reference sequence). The CDR3 has 14 residues. V shed 3 bases and J shed 10 bases, with 13 bases lying between them. The CDR3 DNA follows: TGTGCCAGTAGTATGGGCAGGGAGGACTCACCCCTCCACTTT. Amino acid sequence: CASSMGREDSPLHF.

The genes are TRBV6-4 and TRBJ1-2, with 7 positions matching TRBD1. Germline lookup yields CDR1 MRHNA and CDR2 SNTAGT. V dropped 5 bases and J dropped 4; count of bases not matched to a gene: 10. This CDR3 has 15 amino acids. CDR3 sequence (DNA): TGTGCCAGCAGTCCCTACCCGGGACAGAGCTATGGCTACACCTTC. Translation: CASSPYPGQSYGYTF.

In its sample, this clone was seen once. The chain recombines TRBV4-3 with TRBJ2-7; a possible D gene is TRBD2 (6 bases). Trimming removed 4 bases from V and 4 bases from J, with 11 bases in between. The germline gives CDR1 LGHNA, CDR2 YSLEER. There are 13 residues in the CDR3. The CDR3, as DNA: TGCGCCAGCAGCCCCCGACGGGGGTACGAGCAGTACTTC. Its translation: CASSPRRGYEQYF.

In this sample, this clone turned up once. Additional DNA sequences in this sample encode the identical CDR3. The V gene is TRBV27, the J gene TRBJ1-2, with a possible D match to TRBD1 (5 bases). Trimming took 3 bases from V and 4 from J, leaving 9 bases between them. The V gene's germline CDR1 is MNHEY and CDR2 SMNVEV (reference sequence). The CDR3 has 13 amino acids. For the CDR3, the DNA is TGTGCCAGCAGTTTCGACAGTCGCTATGGCTACACCTTC. It is translated as CASSFDSRYGYTF.

This clone was seen a single time. The chain carries TRBV19 and TRBJ1-6, with D hard to call. The CDR3 totals 15 residues. Germline assignment: CDR1 LNHDA and CDR2 SQIVND (reference sequence). Trimming took 1 base from V and 5 from J, leaving 9 bases between them. CDR3 sequence: CASSIVAENNSPLHF. The CDR3, as DNA: TGTGCCAGTAGTATAGTGGCGGAAAATAATTCACCCCTCCACTTT.

The J gene is TRBJ2-3, the V gene TRBV28; 13 bases align to TRBD2. CDR1 and CDR2 from the germline V gene are MDHEN and SYDVKM. The V and J ends lost 6 bases and 4 bases, in that order; junction bases with no gene match: 10. This CDR3 contains 17 residues. CDR3 sequence reads: CASRPNGLAGVADTQYF. The DNA of the CDR3 is TGTGCCAGCAGGCCAAATGGACTAGCGGGAGTGGCAGATACGCAGTATTTT.

V usage is TRBV5-1 and J usage is TRBJ2-2; 7 nucleotides match TRBD1. The CDR3 is 16 amino acids. V shed 4 bases, J shed 0 bases, and the junction held 6 bases outside the gene matches. The V gene's germline CDR1 is SGHRS and CDR2 YFSETQ. The CDR3 sequence: CASSPSGTANTGELFF. In nucleotides, the CDR3 is TGCGCCAGCAGCCCCTCTGGGACAGCGAACACCGGGGAGCTGTTTTTT.

The V call is TRBV10-3, the J call TRBJ1-1; 7 nucleotides agree with TRBD1. Unmatched junction bases numbered 5, after V lost 1 base and J lost 6 bases. Germline assignment: CDR1 ENHRY and CDR2 SYGVKD. The CDR3 loop spans 14 amino acids. The DNA of the CDR3 is TGTGCCATCAGTGAGTTTGACAGGGAGGCTGAAGCTTTCTTT. The encoded protein is CAISEFDREAEAFF.

In DNA, the CDR3 is TGCGCCAGCAGCCAAGGGGGTTTCGACTATGGCTACACCTTC. It codes for CASSQGGFDYGYTF. The V and J genes are TRBV5-1 and TRBJ1-2; tentatively, D is TRBD1 (6 bases). This CDR3 is built from 14 residues. Germline-derived CDR1 and CDR2 are SGHRS and YFSETQ. Trimming cost V 4 bases and J 3 bases, with 13 bases left between them. Looking up the rest from reference TRBV5-1 and TRBJ1-2 gives the full variable domain: KAGVTQTPRYLIKTRGQQVTLSCSPISGHRSVSWYQQTPGQGLQFLFEYFSETQRNKGNFPGRFSGRQFSNSRSEMNVSTLELGDSALYLCASSQGGFDYGYTFGSGTRLTVV.